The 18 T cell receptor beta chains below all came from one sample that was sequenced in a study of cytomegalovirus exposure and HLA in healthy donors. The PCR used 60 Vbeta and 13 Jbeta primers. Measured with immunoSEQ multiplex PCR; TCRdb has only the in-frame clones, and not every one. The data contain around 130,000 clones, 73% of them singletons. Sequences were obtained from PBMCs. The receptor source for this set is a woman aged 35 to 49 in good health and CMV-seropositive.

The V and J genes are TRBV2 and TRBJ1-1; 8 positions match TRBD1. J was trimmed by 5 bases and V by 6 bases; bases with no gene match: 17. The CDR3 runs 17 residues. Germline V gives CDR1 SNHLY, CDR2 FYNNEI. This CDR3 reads CASSPPFGTGHGTEAFF. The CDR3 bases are TGTGCCAGCAGCCCTCCCTTCGGGACAGGTCATGGGACTGAAGCTTTCTTT. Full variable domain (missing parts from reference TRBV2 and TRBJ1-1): EPEVTQTPSHQVTQMGQEVILRCVPISNHLYFYWYRQILGQKVEFLVSFYNNEISEKSEIFDDQFSVERPDGSNFTLKIRSTKLEDSAMYFCASSPPFGTGHGTEAFFGQGTRLTVV.

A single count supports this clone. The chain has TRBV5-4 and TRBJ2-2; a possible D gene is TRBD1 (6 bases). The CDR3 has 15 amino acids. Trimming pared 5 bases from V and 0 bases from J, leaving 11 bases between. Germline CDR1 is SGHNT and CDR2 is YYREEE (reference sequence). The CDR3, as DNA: TGTGCCAGCAGGTTCGGGACAACGAACACCGGGGAGCTGTTTTTT. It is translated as CASRFGTTNTGELFF.

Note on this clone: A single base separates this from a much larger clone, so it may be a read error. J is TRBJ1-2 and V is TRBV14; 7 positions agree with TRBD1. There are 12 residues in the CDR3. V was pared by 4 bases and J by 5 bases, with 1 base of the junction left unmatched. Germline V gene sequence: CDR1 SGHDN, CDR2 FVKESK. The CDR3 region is CASSPTGYGYTF. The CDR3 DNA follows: TGTGCCAGCAGCCCGACAGGGTATGGCTACACCTTC.

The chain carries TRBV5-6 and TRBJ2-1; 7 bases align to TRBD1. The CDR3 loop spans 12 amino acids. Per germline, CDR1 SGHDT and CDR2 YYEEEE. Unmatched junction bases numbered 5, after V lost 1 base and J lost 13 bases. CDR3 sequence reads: CASSLNRGFQFF. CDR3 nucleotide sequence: TGTGCCAGCAGCTTGAACAGGGGCTTCCAGTTCTTC.

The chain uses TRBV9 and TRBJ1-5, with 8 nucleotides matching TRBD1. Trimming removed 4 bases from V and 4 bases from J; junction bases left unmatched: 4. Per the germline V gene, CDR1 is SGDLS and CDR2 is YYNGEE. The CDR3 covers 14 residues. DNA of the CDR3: TGTGCCAGCAGCTCACAGGGGGGGAATCAGCCCCAGCATTTT. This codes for CASSSQGGNQPQHF.

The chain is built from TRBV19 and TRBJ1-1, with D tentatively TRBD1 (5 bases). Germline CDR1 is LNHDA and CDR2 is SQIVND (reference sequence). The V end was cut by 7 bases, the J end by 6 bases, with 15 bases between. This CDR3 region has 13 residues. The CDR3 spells CASMGGGLAEAFF. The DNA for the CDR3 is TGTGCCAGTATGGGGGGGGGTTTGGCTGAAGCTTTCTTT.

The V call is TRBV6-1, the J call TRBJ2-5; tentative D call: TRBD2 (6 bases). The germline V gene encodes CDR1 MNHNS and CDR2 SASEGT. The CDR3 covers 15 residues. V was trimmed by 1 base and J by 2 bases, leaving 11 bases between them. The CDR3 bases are TGTGCCAGCAGTGAAGGGGACTTCCCTCAAGAGACCCAGTACTTC. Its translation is CASSEGDFPQETQYF.

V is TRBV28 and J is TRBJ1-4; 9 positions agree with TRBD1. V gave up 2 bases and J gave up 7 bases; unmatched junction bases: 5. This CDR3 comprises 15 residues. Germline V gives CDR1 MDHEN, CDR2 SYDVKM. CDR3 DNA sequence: TGTGCCAGCAGTTTAGGGACAGGGAGGGCTGAAAAACTGTTTTTT. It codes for CASSLGTGRAEKLFF.

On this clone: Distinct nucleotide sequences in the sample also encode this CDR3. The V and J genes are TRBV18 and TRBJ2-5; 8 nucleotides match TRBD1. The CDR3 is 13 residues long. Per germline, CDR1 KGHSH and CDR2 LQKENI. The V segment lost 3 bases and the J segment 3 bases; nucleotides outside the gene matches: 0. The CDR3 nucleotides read TGTGCCAGCTCACCGGACAGGGAAGAGACCCAGTACTTC. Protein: CASSPDREETQYF.

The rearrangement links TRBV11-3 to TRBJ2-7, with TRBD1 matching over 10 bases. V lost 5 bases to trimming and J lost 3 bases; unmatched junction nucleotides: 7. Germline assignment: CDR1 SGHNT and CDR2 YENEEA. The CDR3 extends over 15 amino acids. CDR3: CASSAPGQGIYEQYF. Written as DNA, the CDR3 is TGTGCCAGCAGCGCACCGGGACAGGGGATCTACGAGCAGTACTTC.

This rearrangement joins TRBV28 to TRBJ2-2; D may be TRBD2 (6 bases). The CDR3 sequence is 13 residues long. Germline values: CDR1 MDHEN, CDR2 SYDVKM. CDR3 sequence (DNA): TGTGCGACGGGCGGGACGAACACCGGGGAGCTGTTTTTT. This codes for CATGGTNTGELFF.

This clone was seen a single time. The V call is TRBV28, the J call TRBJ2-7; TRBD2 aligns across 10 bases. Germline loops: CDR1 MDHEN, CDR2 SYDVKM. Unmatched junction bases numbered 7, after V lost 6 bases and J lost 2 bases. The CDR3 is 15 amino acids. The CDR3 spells CASRVASGRTYEQYF. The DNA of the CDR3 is TGTGCCAGCAGGGTTGCTAGCGGGAGAACCTACGAGCAGTACTTC.

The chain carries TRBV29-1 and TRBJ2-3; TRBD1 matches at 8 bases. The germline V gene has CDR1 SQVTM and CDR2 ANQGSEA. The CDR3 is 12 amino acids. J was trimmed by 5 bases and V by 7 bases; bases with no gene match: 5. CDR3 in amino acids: CSGDDRGDTQYF. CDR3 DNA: TGCAGCGGCGATGACAGGGGAGATACGCAGTATTTT.

In nucleotides, the CDR3 is TGTGCCAGCAGCTGGACAGGGAAGTACACTGAAGCTTTCTTT. It yields the protein CASSWTGKYTEAFF. The V and J genes are TRBV5-6 and TRBJ1-1, with 8 bases lining up with TRBD1. The CDR3 extends over 14 amino acids. Trimming removed 3 bases from V and 3 bases from J; junction bases left unmatched: 4. Germline-derived CDR1 and CDR2 are SGHDT and YYEEEE.

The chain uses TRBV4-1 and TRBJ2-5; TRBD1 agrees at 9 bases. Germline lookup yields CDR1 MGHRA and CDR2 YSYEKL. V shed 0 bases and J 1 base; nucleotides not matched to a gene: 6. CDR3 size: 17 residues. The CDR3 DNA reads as TGCGCCAGCAGCCAAGAGGGTGGGACAGGGTCCCAAGAGACCCAGTACTTC. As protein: CASSQEGGTGSQETQYF.

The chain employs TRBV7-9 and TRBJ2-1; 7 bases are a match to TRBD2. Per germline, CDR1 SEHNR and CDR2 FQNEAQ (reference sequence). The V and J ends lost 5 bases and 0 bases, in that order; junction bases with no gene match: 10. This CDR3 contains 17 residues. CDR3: CASSGGDFPGSYNEQFF. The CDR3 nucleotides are TGTGCCAGCAGCGGGGGGGACTTCCCGGGCTCCTACAATGAGCAGTTCTTC.

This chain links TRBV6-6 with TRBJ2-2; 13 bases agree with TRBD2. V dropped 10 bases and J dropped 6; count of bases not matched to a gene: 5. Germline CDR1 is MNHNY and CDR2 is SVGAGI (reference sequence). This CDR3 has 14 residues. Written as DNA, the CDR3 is TGTGCCACCGGACTAGCGGGAGAGGCCGGGGAGCTGTTTTTT. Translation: CATGLAGEAGELFF.

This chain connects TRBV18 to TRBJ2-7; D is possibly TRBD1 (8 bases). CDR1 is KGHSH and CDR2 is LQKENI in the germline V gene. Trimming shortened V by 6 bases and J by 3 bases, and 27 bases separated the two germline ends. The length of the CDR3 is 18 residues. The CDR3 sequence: CASSYLGGTRGRYYEQYF. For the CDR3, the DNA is TGTGCCAGCTCCTACCTCGGGGGGACCAGGGGGCGGTACTACGAGCAGTACTTC.